The 2 T cell receptor beta chains below were found in one sample sequenced in a study of long-term antiretroviral therapy in people with HIV. Researchers report immunoSEQ v3.0 was run at survey level. Method: immunoSEQ multiplex PCR; TCRdb's copy keeps in-frame clones and lacks some. Of approximately 17,000 clones detected, around four fifths appear once; the ten largest clones hold about 15%. The sample in question was unsorted PBMCs, obtained approximately 2.5 years before starting antiretroviral therapy. All receptors derive from a woman between 45 and 65 years old with HIV.

The gene calls are TRBV27 and TRBJ2-5, with 7 nucleotides matching TRBD2. V shed 4 bases and J 3 bases; nucleotides not matched to a gene: 8. Germline V lookup: CDR1 MNHEY, CDR2 SMNVEV (reference sequence). The CDR3 is 15 residues long. In nucleotides, the CDR3 is TGTGCCAGCAGTTCCAGATGGGAGGGGAAAGAGACCCAGTACTTC. This codes for CASSSRWEGKETQYF.

V is TRBV10-3 and J is TRBJ1-1; 8 bases agree with TRBD1. Germline assignment: CDR1 ENHRY and CDR2 SYGVKD. The CDR3 covers 12 residues. The ends lost 8 bases at V and 5 bases at J; junction bases unmatched: 4. The CDR3 nucleotides read TGTGCCATCGGTCAGGGGGCAACTGAAGCTTTCTTT. Translation: CAIGQGATEAFF.